The 14 T cell receptor beta chains given below trace back to one sample, sequenced in a study of identical twins. Via MiXCR, TCRdb re-called the 5' RACE reads, giving one row per CDR3 protein. The data contain just under 650,000 distinct CDR3 sequences, under 8.5% of them singletons. These data were also filed under a second study, of yellow fever vaccine responses in identical twins.

Input material: PBMCs. All receptors derive from a young woman in good health.

In this sample, this clonotype turned up a few times. The genes are TRBV24-1 and TRBJ2-1; the match to TRBD2 covers 7 bases. From germline, CDR1 is KGHDR and CDR2 SFDVKD. The CDR3 consists of 13 residues. The trim removed 3 bases at V and 10 bases at J, leaving 5 bases unmatched. CDR3 loop: CATSDETTSEQFF. CDR3 in DNA: TGTGCCACCAGTGATGAAACGACTAGCGAGCAGTTCTTC.

This clonotype came up a few times. V usage is TRBV20-1 and J usage is TRBJ2-7; 7 positions agree with TRBD2. The V and J ends lost 1 base and 7 bases, in that order; junction bases with no gene match: 10. The CDR3 is 14 residues long. CDR1 and CDR2 from the germline V gene are DFQATT and SNEGSKA (reference sequence). The CDR3 DNA is TGCAGTGCTAGAGGGGCTAGCGGCGGAGGAGAGCAGTACGTC. This codes for CSARGASGGGEQYV.

This clonotype was counted many times. The chain carries TRBV20-1 and TRBJ1-2, with 9 nucleotides matching TRBD1. The CDR3 contains 14 residues. Trimming at V came to 5 bases and at J to 3 bases, leaving 7 bases not matched to a gene. Per germline, CDR1 DFQATT and CDR2 SNEGSKA (reference sequence). This CDR3 reads CSADRGLGHYGYTF. In nucleotides, the CDR3 is TGCAGTGCTGACAGGGGGTTGGGGCACTATGGCTACACCTTC.

This clonotype showed up many times. The chain has TRBV12-3 or TRBV12-4 and TRBJ1-5; the D is unclear. CDR3 length equals 14 residues. Between the trimmed V and J ends, which lost 1 base and 2 bases, there was a span of 6 bases. CDR3 bases: TGTGCCAGCAGTTTAGGGTGGGGCAATCAGCCCCAGCATTTT. Protein: CASSLGWGNQPQHF.

The chain uses TRBV2 and TRBJ2-2, with TRBD2 matching 12 bases. This CDR3 has 17 residues. V gave up 4 bases and J gave up 0 bases; unmatched junction bases: 3. The germline gives CDR1 SNHLY, CDR2 FYNNEI. The CDR3 sequence is CASSGLAGASNTGELFF. The CDR3 DNA follows: TGTGCCAGCAGTGGACTAGCGGGAGCCTCGAACACCGGGGAGCTGTTTTTT.

The rearrangement uses TRBV7-9 and TRBJ2-3; TRBD2 matches at 12 bases. CDR3 size: 14 residues. V shed 4 bases and J 9 bases; nucleotides not matched to a gene: 5. The germline gives CDR1 SEHNR, CDR2 FQNEAQ (reference sequence). The CDR3 nucleotides read TGTGCCAGCAGCTCACGACTAGCGGGAGTAACGCAGTATTTT. Its translation: CASSSRLAGVTQYF.

There are many counts of this clonotype. The V and J genes are TRBV15 and TRBJ2-1, with TRBD2 as a possible D gene (5 bases). CDR3 length equals 15 residues. The ends were cut back, 0 bases at V and 5 bases at J, with 11 bases in the middle. Germline V gene sequence: CDR1 LNHNV, CDR2 YYDKDF (reference sequence). The CDR3 reads CATSRDLAEHNEQFF. CDR3 sequence (DNA): TGTGCCACCAGCAGAGATCTAGCCGAACACAATGAGCAGTTCTTC.

This clonotype was observed many times. The chain links TRBV29-1 to TRBJ1-2; 7 bases align to TRBD1. This CDR3 is built from 14 residues. The germline CDR1 and CDR2 sequences are SQVTM and ANQGSEA. Trimming took 6 bases from V and 0 from J; bases not matched to a gene: 7. In nucleotides, the CDR3 is TGCAGCGTCCGACTGACAGGGTCTAACTATGGCTACACCTTC. It specifies CSVRLTGSNYGYTF.

This clonotype was seen ten or more times. The chain uses TRBV9 and TRBJ1-1; no firm D call. The germline V gene has CDR1 SGDLS and CDR2 YYNGEE. This CDR3 comprises 16 residues. Between the trimmed V and J ends, which lost 0 bases and 1 base, there was a span of 13 bases. CDR3 residues: CASSVGLQLGNTEAFF. DNA for the CDR3: TGTGCCAGCAGCGTAGGCCTGCAACTGGGGAACACTGAAGCTTTCTTT.

This rearrangement joins TRBV10-3 to TRBJ2-7, with 8 bases lining up with TRBD2. This CDR3 spans 14 amino acids. The V and J ends lost 2 bases and 3 bases, in that order; junction bases with no gene match: 3. Germline V CDR1 and CDR2: ENHRY, SYGVKD. CDR3 in amino acids: CAISEELADYEQYF. DNA of the CDR3: TGTGCCATCAGTGAGGAACTAGCGGACTACGAGCAGTACTTC.

This clonotype occurred once. Sequence at one end of the junction differs from germline and may be a read error. The rearrangement joins TRBV4-1 to TRBJ2-3; the match to TRBD2 covers 11 bases. This CDR3 spans 17 amino acids. Per germline, CDR1 MGHRA and CDR2 YSYEKL. DNA of the CDR3: TGTGCCAGCAGCCCTAGGCGACTAGCGGGAATCACAGATACGCAGTATTTT. Translated, it gives CASSPRRLAGITDTQYF.

This clonotype was seen at least ten times. The chain couples TRBV2 to TRBJ1-4; D ambiguous. CDR1 and CDR2 from the germline V gene are SNHLY and FYNNEI. V was trimmed by 0 bases and J by 0 bases, leaving 8 bases between them. This CDR3 contains 16 residues. The CDR3 nucleotides are TGTGCCAGCAGTGAAGCCCAGGCTGCAACTAATGAAAAACTGTTTTTT. Protein product: CASSEAQAATNEKLFF. Drawing the rest from reference TRBV2 and TRBJ1-4, the complete variable domain is EPEVTQTPSHQVTQMGQEVILRCVPISNHLYFYWYRQILGQKVEFLVSFYNNEISEKSEIFDDQFSVERPDGSNFTLKIRSTKLEDSAMYFCASSEAQAATNEKLFFGSGTQLSVL.

The chain joins TRBV2 to TRBJ1-6; D gene uncertain. The CDR3 is 14 residues long. Trimming shortened V by 7 bases and J by 9 bases, and 16 bases separated the two germline ends. The germline CDR1 and CDR2 sequences are SNHLY and FYNNEI. CDR3 DNA sequence: TGTGCCAGCACCGCGGAAGGTGATGCTTCACCCCTCCACTTT. Translating gives CASTAEGDASPLHF.

The rearrangement joins TRBV11-3 to TRBJ2-1; 13 nucleotides line up with TRBD2. Trimming took 5 bases from V and 5 from J; bases not matched to a gene: 6. Germline CDR1 is SGHNT and CDR2 is YENEEA. The CDR3 totals 16 residues. Here the CDR3 DNA reads TGTGCCAGCAGCCGTACAGGGACTAGCGGGAACAATGAGCAGTTCTTC. Protein: CASSRTGTSGNNEQFF.